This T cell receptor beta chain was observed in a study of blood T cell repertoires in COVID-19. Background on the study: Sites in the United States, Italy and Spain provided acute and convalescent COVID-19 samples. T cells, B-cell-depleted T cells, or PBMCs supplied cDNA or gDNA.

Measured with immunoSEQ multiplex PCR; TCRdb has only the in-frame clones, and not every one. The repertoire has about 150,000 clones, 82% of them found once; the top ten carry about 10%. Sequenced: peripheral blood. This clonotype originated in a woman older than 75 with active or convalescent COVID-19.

For the CDR3, the DNA is TGTGCCATCAGTCCAGGGCAGGGGGCTGGCTACACCTTC. Translated: CAISPGQGAGYTF. This sequence joins TRBV10-3 and TRBJ1-2; 8 bases match TRBD1. With 5 bases clipped from V and 7 bases from J, the junction kept 6 bases outside the gene matches. This CDR3 has 13 residues. Germline assignment: CDR1 ENHRY and CDR2 SYGVKD.